This paragraph covers one TCR beta chain sequence. The target antigen is unknown. This record belongs to a study of cytomegalovirus exposure and HLA in healthy donors. Study-wide background: There were 65 million to 85 million unique TCRs (from HLA-typed donors) in an early data release.

CDR1 is KGHSH, CDR2 LQKENI, per germline. This CDR3 is 12 amino acids long. Trimming took 3 bases from V and 5 from J, leaving 5 bases between them. 13 Jbeta primers and 60 Vbeta primers were used for the PCR. Assay: immunoSEQ multiplex PCR; the TCRdb copy retains only in-frame clones and omits some. The sample lists approximately 110,000 clones; under 85% were seen once. The study's findings and limits: The only immune exposure information that was available was CMV serostatus.

The V gene is TRBV18, the J gene TRBJ1-5; no clear D gene. The clonotype was recovered from a young man in good health and CMV-seronegative. The sample comprised PBMCs. CDR3 loop: CASSPQDQPQHF. The CDR3, as DNA: TGTGCCAGCTCACCGCAGGATCAGCCCCAGCATTTT. Combining the CDR3 with reference TRBV18 and TRBJ1-5 gives the whole variable domain NAGVMQNPRHLVRRRGQEARLRCSPMKGHSHVYWYRQLPEEGLKFMVYLQKENIIDESGMPKERFSAEFPKEGPSILRIQQVVRGDSAAYFCASSPQDQPQHFGDGTRLSIL.